Presented here are 6 T cell receptor beta chains from one specimen sequenced in a study of blood T cell repertoires in COVID-19. This table comes from immunoSEQ multiplex PCR, and its TCRdb copy is limited to in-frame clones, with some not included. The sample yields approximately 100,000 clones, about 90% seen once. Sequenced: peripheral blood. Source of these receptors: a man in his fifties with acute or convalescent COVID-19.

The chain carries TRBV5-6 and TRBJ1-1; D remains ambiguous. The CDR3 sequence is 13 residues long. Per germline, CDR1 SGHDT and CDR2 YYEEEE. The V end was cut by 4 bases, the J end by 5 bases, with 12 bases between. The CDR3 bases are TGTGCCAGCAGCCAGGTTGGGAGAACTGAAGCTTTCTTT. This translates into CASSQVGRTEAFF.

This chain links TRBV7-8 with TRBJ1-2; 9 nucleotides agree with TRBD1. This CDR3 has 16 amino acids. The V segment lost 5 bases and the J segment 3 bases; nucleotides outside the gene matches: 10. Germline values: CDR1 SGHVS, CDR2 FQNEAQ. The CDR3 DNA reads TGTGCCAGCAGCCCCTGGGGACAGGGTGGAGACTATGGCTACACCTTC. The encoded protein is CASSPWGQGGDYGYTF.

The chain is built from TRBV2 and TRBJ2-5, with a tentative D call TRBD1 (7 bases). The CDR3 has 13 amino acids. V lost 2 bases, J lost 4 bases, and 8 bases lay in between. Germline-derived CDR1 and CDR2 are SNHLY and FYNNEI. As DNA, the CDR3 is TGTGCCAGCAGTGAACAGGGGGGAGAGACCCAGTACTTC. Translation gives CASSEQGGETQYF.

This clone occurred once. The chain is built from TRBV6-5 and TRBJ2-2; TRBD1 aligns across 9 bases. CDR1 MNHEY and CDR2 SVGAGI come from the germline V gene. Germline trimming cut 5 bases from V and 2 bases from J; bases unmatched to any gene: 3. This CDR3 region has 15 residues. Written as DNA, the CDR3 is TGTGCCAGCAGTCGGGACAGGGTAAACACCGGGGAGCTGTTTTTT. Amino acids: CASSRDRVNTGELFF.

The chain carries TRBV5-1 and TRBJ2-7, with D maybe TRBD2 (6 bases). This CDR3 has 14 residues. Germline V gene sequence: CDR1 SGHRS, CDR2 YFSETQ. The germline V and J ends were trimmed by 2 bases and 0 bases, with 9 bases remaining between them. The CDR3 region has the DNA TGCGCCAGCAGCTTCGGGGGACTCTCCTACGAGCAGTACTTC. Residues: CASSFGGLSYEQYF.

In this sample, this clone turned up a few times. The chain joins TRBV11-2 to TRBJ1-2; TRBD1 agrees at 9 bases. The CDR3 has 14 residues. Germline loops: CDR1 SGHAT, CDR2 FQNNGV. After removal of 3 bases from V and 7 bases from J, the junction contained 6 bases not matched to a gene. CDR3: CASSFDRGSGGYTF. The CDR3 DNA reads TGTGCCAGCAGCTTCGACAGGGGGTCGGGTGGCTACACCTTC.